This entry lists 23 T cell receptor beta chains sequenced from one sample in a study of blood T cells in healthy people across ages (dated by TCRdb to about 2015). Preparation of the library involved 5' RACE. TCRdb shows the sequencer as Illumina HiSeq 2500. The second PCR ran for about 7 to 11 cycles and used a J-beta primer mix along with a sample-barcoded 5' primer. TCRdb applied fastp at Q25 and MiXCR to the public reads, then kept only in-frame beta chains. Each record represents a unique CDR3 protein, reported with the most common genes and DNA among its rows. The sample table contains about 1,500,000 distinct CDR3 sequences; only one count was recorded for roughly 40% of them. Less than 8% of the sample goes to the ten largest clones. The material sequenced was blood. These receptor sequences come from a woman aged 18-29 years in good health.

The genes are TRBV4-2 and TRBJ2-1; D not certain. CDR3 length: 16 amino acids. V dropped 0 bases and J dropped 3 bases, with 12 bases sitting between them. Germline assignment: CDR1 LGHNA and CDR2 YNFKEQ. The CDR3 region is CASSQDPSPDYNEQFF. The DNA for the CDR3 is TGTGCCAGCAGCCAAGATCCCTCCCCGGACTACAATGAGCAGTTCTTC.

This chain joins TRBV7-9 and TRBJ2-5, with a tentative D call TRBD2 (6 bases). Trimming removed 8 bases at V and 11 bases at J, with 27 bases between. The CDR3 contains 15 residues. Germline V gene sequence: CDR1 SEHNR, CDR2 FQNEAQ (reference sequence). CDR3 nucleotides: TGTGCCAGCTCTGGTTGGGACTCTATTGGGAATGAGCAGTACTTC. The encoded protein is CASSGWDSIGNEQYF. The full variable domain, in which reference TRBV7-9 and TRBJ2-5 provide the parts outside the CDR3, is DTGVSQNPRHKITKRGQNVTFRCDPISEHNRLYWYRQTLGQGPEFLTYFQNEAQLEKSRLLSDRFSAERPKGSFSTLEIQRTEQGDSAMYLCASSGWDSIGNEQYFGPGTRLLVL.

The CDR3 region has the DNA TGTGCCAGCAGTGTCCTGGATGGAGCTTTCTTT. Its protein product is CASSVLDGAFF. V and J are TRBV25-1 and TRBJ1-1; the D is unclear. The CDR3 extends over 11 amino acids. CDR1 MGHDK and CDR2 SYGVNS come from the germline V gene. The V gene lost 4 bases and the J gene lost 10 bases, with 10 bases spanning the gap. The whole variable domain, remainder taken from reference TRBV25-1 and TRBJ1-1, is EADIYQTPRYLVIGTGKKITLECSQTMGHDKMYWYQQDPGMELHLIHYSYGVNSTEKGDLSSESTVSRIRTEHFPLTLESARPSHTSQYLCASSVLDGAFFGQGTRLTVV.

The chain has TRBV4-1 and TRBJ2-7, with TRBD2 matching 11 bases. The CDR3 consists of 16 residues. V lost 2 bases, J lost 3 bases, and 6 bases stayed unmatched. The germline V gene encodes CDR1 MGHRA and CDR2 YSYEKL. CDR3 amino acids: CASSQLLAGDVYEQYF. Here the CDR3 DNA reads TGCGCCAGCAGCCAACTACTAGCGGGGGATGTCTACGAGCAGTACTTC.

There are a few counts of this clonotype. The V gene is TRBV6-5, the J gene TRBJ2-5, with a tentative D call TRBD2 (5 bases). Germline V lookup: CDR1 MNHEY, CDR2 SVGAGI. There are 13 residues in the CDR3. With 7 bases removed from V and 5 bases from J, the gap between germline ends came to 14 bases. The CDR3 reads CASTSPRGETQYF. In DNA form, the CDR3 reads TGTGCCAGCACCTCACCCAGAGGGGAGACCCAGTACTTC.

The chain combines TRBV20-1 with TRBJ2-7; 9 bases fit TRBD1. V lost 3 bases, J lost 3 bases, and 6 bases stayed unmatched. Per the germline V gene, CDR1 is DFQATT and CDR2 is SNEGSKA (reference sequence). The CDR3 length is 14 residues. The DNA of the CDR3 is TGCAGTGCTAGTAGGGGACAGGGAAACTACGAGCAGTACTTC. Translating it yields CSASRGQGNYEQYF.

Concerning this clonotype itself: The junction does not match germline at one end; this may be a read error. The rearrangement joins TRBV20-1 to TRBJ1-6, with D possibly being TRBD1 (5 bases). CDR3 length: 17 residues. Per germline, CDR1 DFQATT and CDR2 SNEGSKA (reference sequence). As DNA, the CDR3 is TGCAGTGCTGGAGATAAGGCCCAACTGGGGGGATGGTCACCCCTCCACTTT. Protein: CSAGDKAQLGGWSPLHF.

The rearrangement joins TRBV20-1 to TRBJ1-1, with D possibly being TRBD1 (5 bases). Germline values: CDR1 DFQATT, CDR2 SNEGSKA (reference sequence). The CDR3 is made up of 14 amino acids. V was shortened by 3 bases and J by 1 base, with 12 bases between the two germline ends. The CDR3 loop is CSARGGYENTEAFF. For the CDR3, the DNA is TGCAGTGCTAGGGGGGGTTACGAGAACACTGAAGCTTTCTTT.

There are a few counts of this clonotype. V gene TRBV6-5 combines with J gene TRBJ2-3; D remains ambiguous. The CDR3 runs to 13 residues. The germline V gene has CDR1 MNHEY and CDR2 SVGAGI. Trimming removed 8 bases from V and 1 base from J, with 10 bases in between. CDR3 loop: CASGNSGTDTQYF. CDR3 DNA sequence: TGTGCCAGCGGAAACAGTGGCACAGATACGCAGTATTTT.

The CDR3 DNA is TGTGCCAGCAGCTTCACTTTAGGGGCGACAGATACGCAGTATTTT. It encodes CASSFTLGATDTQYF. The gene calls are TRBV13 and TRBJ2-3; a weak D match, TRBD1 (5 bases). This CDR3 is 15 amino acids long. V gave up 3 bases and J gave up 3 bases, with 13 bases separating them. Germline V gene data show CDR1 as PRHDT and CDR2 as FYEKMQ (reference sequence).

The chain is built from TRBV12-5 and TRBJ1-5; 8 bases match TRBD1. The CDR3 contains 15 residues. Per the germline V gene, CDR1 is LGHNT and CDR2 is FRNRAP. The junction had 7 bases not matched to a gene; V was cut back by 4 bases and J by 5 bases. The CDR3 DNA is TGTGCTAGTGGTTCCTGGCAGGGGGCACATCAGCCCCAGCATTTT. It is translated as CASGSWQGAHQPQHF.

This clonotype came up many times. The chain links TRBV6-5 to TRBJ1-2; D possibly corresponds to TRBD1 (6 bases). The CDR3 is 12 residues long. Trimming took 0 bases from V and 7 from J, leaving 6 bases between them. The V gene's germline CDR1 is MNHEY and CDR2 SVGAGI. This chain's CDR3 is CASSYSGGGYTF. The DNA for the CDR3 is TGTGCCAGCAGTTACTCAGGGGGTGGCTACACCTTC.

This chain links TRBV25-1 with TRBJ2-7, with D tentatively TRBD1 (6 bases). The CDR3 covers 15 residues. The germline gives CDR1 MGHDK, CDR2 SYGVNS. The V end was cut by 3 bases, the J end by 7 bases, with 19 bases between. The CDR3 here is CASSDGQLTYNEQYF. The CDR3 nucleotides read TGTGCCAGCAGTGACGGACAGCTCACTTACAATGAGCAGTACTTC.

The chain carries TRBV20-1 and TRBJ2-7, with a possible D match to TRBD1 (7 bases). The germline CDR1 and CDR2 sequences are DFQATT and SNEGSKA (reference sequence). Trimming pared 2 bases from V and 0 bases from J, leaving 14 bases between. This CDR3 comprises 15 residues. The CDR3: CSARPAGQSSYEQYF. Here the CDR3 DNA reads TGCAGTGCTAGACCCGCGGGACAGAGCTCCTACGAGCAGTACTTC.

The V call is TRBV5-1, the J call TRBJ2-3; 7 nucleotides align to TRBD1. CDR3 size: 16 residues. Per germline, CDR1 SGHRS and CDR2 YFSETQ. J gave up 1 base and V 4 bases, and 9 bases lay outside the gene matches. The CDR3 loop is CASSLMTGTRTDTQYF. Here the CDR3 DNA reads TGCGCCAGCAGCCTTATGACAGGGACCCGCACAGATACGCAGTATTTT.

Comments on this clonotype: A much bigger clone sits one base away, suggesting this may be a read error. The genes are TRBV20-1 and TRBJ1-1; 7 bases align to TRBD1. V was clipped by 8 bases and J by 7 bases; unmatched bases: 13. CDR1 is DFQATT, CDR2 SNEGSKA, per germline (reference sequence). The CDR3 sequence is 13 residues long. In DNA form, the CDR3 reads TGCAGTACTCAAGGACAGGCACGGGATGAAGCTTTCTTT. Its translation: CSTQGQARDEAFF.

This clonotype was observed a single time. This sequence joins TRBV5-4 and TRBJ2-5; 8 bases align to TRBD1. The closer fit of TRBJ2-7 to the DNA end suggests the J call may be wrong. Germline V CDR1 and CDR2: SGHNT, YYREEE (reference sequence). The CDR3 is 13 amino acids. The CDR3: CASSRTGSNEQYF. CDR3 DNA: TGTGCCAGCAGCCGGACAGGGTCCAACGAGCAGTACTTC.

This clonotype came up a few times. This CDR3 reads CSVVGGLADYEQYF. The CDR3 DNA sequence: TGCAGCGTTGTGGGGGGTCTAGCGGACTACGAGCAGTACTTC. The chain couples TRBV29-1 to TRBJ2-7, with 7 bases fitting TRBD2. V shed 4 bases, J shed 3 bases, and the junction held 9 bases outside the gene matches. The germline V gene encodes CDR1 SQVTM and CDR2 ANQGSEA. The CDR3 has 14 residues.

The rearrangement uses TRBV20-1 and TRBJ2-7; no definite D call. Trimming stripped 6 bases from V and 4 bases from J, with 16 bases between. CDR1 and CDR2 from the germline V gene are DFQATT and SNEGSKA (reference sequence). This CDR3 spans 13 amino acids. As DNA, the CDR3 is TGCAGTGCCCGGCATAGGTTAGGGTACGAGCAGTACTTC. Amino acids: CSARHRLGYEQYF.

This clonotype was detected a few times. The chain uses TRBV28 and TRBJ1-6; D unresolved. The CDR3 covers 12 residues. Trimming took off 6 bases at V and 7 bases at J, with 7 bases between the two ends. Germline CDR1 reads MDHEN; CDR2 reads SYDVKM. As DNA, the CDR3 is TGTGCCAGCAGGATCCCAAATTCACCCCTCCACTTT. Its protein is CASRIPNSPLHF.

There are a few counts of this clonotype. The gene calls are TRBV20-1 and TRBJ2-7, with D maybe TRBD1 (5 bases). CDR1 DFQATT and CDR2 SNEGSKA come from the germline V gene (reference sequence). CDR3 length: 15 amino acids. V lost 1 base and J lost 3, with 16 bases in between. The CDR3 DNA is TGCAGTGCTAGAGGTCTGGGGCAAACCAACTACGAGCAGTACTTC. Its translation: CSARGLGQTNYEQYF.

This chain joins TRBV10-3 and TRBJ2-2; the D gene could be TRBD1 or TRBD2 (5 bases each). V was clipped by 11 bases and J by 2 bases, with 18 bases between them. The CDR3 has 15 residues. Germline V gives CDR1 ENHRY, CDR2 SYGVKD. The CDR3 DNA reads as TGTGCCGTAGACCCCGTCGGGGCAAACACCGGGGAGCTGTTTTTT. Residues: CAVDPVGANTGELFF.

The chain has TRBV5-1 and TRBJ2-1, with 12 bases matching TRBD2. The length of the CDR3 is 16 residues. Trimming removed 0 bases from V and 5 bases from J; junction bases left unmatched: 3. CDR1 is SGHRS and CDR2 is YFSETQ in the germline V gene. The CDR3 DNA reads as TGCGCCAGCAGCTTGGTGGCTAGCGGGAGGGACAATGAGCAGTTCTTC. Translation gives CASSLVASGRDNEQFF. Supplemented by reference TRBV5-1 and TRBJ2-1, the full variable domain reads KAGVTQTPRYLIKTRGQQVTLSCSPISGHRSVSWYQQTPGQGLQFLFEYFSETQRNKGNFPGRFSGRQFSNSRSEMNVSTLELGDSALYLCASSLVASGRDNEQFFGPGTRLTVL.